These 14 T cell receptor beta chains were all obtained from the same sample, sequenced in a study of blood T cell repertoires in COVID-19. The method was immunoSEQ multiplex PCR; TCRdb's version includes in-frame clones alone and lacks a portion of them. The sample has 250,000 to 300,000 clones; around 85% are singletons. Sequenced material: peripheral blood. These receptors were taken from a woman aged 25 to 45 with COVID-19, enrolled during active disease.

The rearrangement joins TRBV28 to TRBJ2-1; possible D gene TRBD2, 6 bases. The CDR3 spans 16 residues. V lost 7 bases, J lost 0 bases, and 16 bases lay in between. Germline V gene lookup returns CDR1 MDHEN and CDR2 SYDVKM. The CDR3 protein is CASTVNSGSSYNEQFF. The CDR3 nucleotides are TGTGCCAGCACTGTTAATTCCGGGAGCTCCTACAATGAGCAGTTCTTC.

The genes are TRBV15 and TRBJ2-3, with D hard to call. This CDR3 has 14 residues. The V end was cut by 1 base, the J end by 2 bases, with 7 bases between. Per germline, CDR1 LNHNV and CDR2 YYDKDF (reference sequence). CDR3 DNA sequence: TGTGCCACCAGCAGAGGGCACCCCACAGATACGCAGTATTTT. As protein: CATSRGHPTDTQYF.

The CDR3 sequence is CASSSGQGGRETQYF. As DNA, the CDR3 is TGCGCCAGCAGCTCGGGACAGGGGGGACGAGAGACCCAGTACTTC. The V and J genes are TRBV5-1 and TRBJ2-5; 11 bases fit TRBD1. CDR3 length: 15 residues. In germline, CDR1 is SGHRS, CDR2 YFSETQ. The V segment lost 3 bases and the J segment 4 bases; nucleotides outside the gene matches: 5.

The chain recombines TRBV3-1 (or the pseudogene TRBV3-2) with TRBJ2-2; 7 nucleotides line up with TRBD2. The junction had 3 bases not matched to a gene; V was cut back by 3 bases and J by 2 bases. CDR1 LGHDT and CDR2 YNNKEL come from the germline V gene (reference sequence). This CDR3 comprises 15 residues. CDR3 region: CASSHSGLNTGELFF. The CDR3 DNA reads TGTGCCAGCAGCCATAGCGGGCTAAACACCGGGGAGCTGTTTTTT.

V and J are TRBV7-9 and TRBJ2-7; 7 bases are shared with TRBD1. J lost 4 bases, V lost 5 bases, and 8 bases had no gene match. Germline loops: CDR1 SEHNR, CDR2 FQNEAQ (reference sequence). This CDR3 region has 14 residues. The CDR3 DNA is TGTGCCAGCAGCGACCGGGACAGAGGTTACGAGCAGTACTTC. Protein product: CASSDRDRGYEQYF.

The chain joins TRBV29-1 to TRBJ2-6; 7 bases map to TRBD1. This CDR3 comprises 19 residues. The germline gives CDR1 SQVTM, CDR2 ANQGSEA. V was clipped by 5 bases and J by 0 bases; unmatched bases: 16. The chain's CDR3 is CSVPNSYLRGSSGANVLTF. Written as DNA, the CDR3 is TGCAGCGTTCCTAACTCGTACCTCAGGGGGAGCTCTGGGGCCAACGTCCTGACTTTC.

The rearrangement joins TRBV5-4 to TRBJ1-1, with TRBD1 identical over 8 bases. The CDR3 totals 14 residues. CDR1 SGHNT and CDR2 YYREEE come from the germline V gene (reference sequence). Trimming took 5 bases from V and 4 from J; bases not matched to a gene: 7. CDR3 sequence: CASSRTGLITEAFF. In DNA, the CDR3 is TGTGCCAGCAGTCGGACAGGGCTGATCACTGAAGCTTTCTTT.

This chain joins TRBV5-1 and TRBJ2-7; D might be TRBD2 (7 bases). Germline CDR1 and CDR2: SGHRS and YFSETQ. V lost 0 bases and J 6 bases, leaving 16 bases between the germline ends. This CDR3 comprises 15 residues. CDR3 coding DNA: TGCGCCAGCAGCTTGGCTGGTGGGGGGGCGGCCGAGCAGTACTTC. As protein: CASSLAGGGAAEQYF. Combining the CDR3 with reference TRBV5-1 and TRBJ2-7 gives the whole variable domain KAGVTQTPRYLIKTRGQQVTLSCSPISGHRSVSWYQQTPGQGLQFLFEYFSETQRNKGNFPGRFSGRQFSNSRSEMNVSTLELGDSALYLCASSLAGGGAAEQYFGPGTRLTVT.

This clone was recorded only once. This same CDR3 is encoded by further DNA sequences in the sample. The chain is built from TRBV6-5 and TRBJ2-7, with 9 bases identical to TRBD1. The CDR3 has 15 amino acids. Germline CDR1 is MNHEY and CDR2 is SVGAGI. Losses at the gene ends were 0 bases for V and 0 bases for J; bases not matched to a gene: 0. The DNA for the CDR3 is TGTGCCAGCAGTTACTCGACAGGGGGCTCCTACGAGCAGTACTTC. This gives the protein CASSYSTGGSYEQYF.

The chain combines TRBV19 with TRBJ2-3, with TRBD2 identical over 8 bases. Per germline, CDR1 LNHDA and CDR2 SQIVND (reference sequence). This CDR3 contains 15 residues. Germline trimming cut 9 bases from V and 7 bases from J; bases unmatched to any gene: 15. This CDR3 is CASNSLGLALNTQYF. The DNA for the CDR3 is TGTGCCAGCAACAGTCTCGGACTAGCTCTAAATACGCAGTATTTT.

The V and J genes are TRBV6-5 and TRBJ2-7; possible D gene TRBD1, 6 bases. The CDR3 totals 13 residues. Per the germline V gene, CDR1 is MNHEY and CDR2 is SVGAGI. V lost 2 bases, J lost 3 bases, and 8 bases lay in between. This CDR3 reads CASSYARGYEQYF. The CDR3 bases are TGTGCCAGCAGTTACGCCAGGGGCTACGAGCAGTACTTC.

V gene TRBV10-2 combines with J gene TRBJ2-1, with unresolved D. The V gene's germline CDR1 is WSHSY and CDR2 SAAADI. The CDR3 loop spans 15 amino acids. The V and J ends lost 3 bases and 0 bases respectively, with 9 bases between them. The CDR3 nucleotides read TGCGCCAGCAGTGATAGTCACCTCTCCTACAATGAGCAGTTCTTC. This sequence encodes CASSDSHLSYNEQFF.

Here the CDR3 reads CASSPGGGGSYEQYF. The DNA for the CDR3 is TGTGCCAGCAGTCCAGGGGGCGGCGGCTCCTACGAGCAGTACTTC. The V gene is TRBV6-2 or TRBV6-3, the J gene TRBJ2-7; 8 positions match TRBD1. CDR1 MNHEY and CDR2 SVGEGT come from the germline V gene. J lost 0 bases, V lost 5 bases, and 6 bases had no gene match. CDR3 size: 15 residues.

The CDR3 loop is CASSDSRSPRAFF. For the CDR3, the DNA is TGTGCCAGCAGCGACAGCAGGTCCCCTCGTGCTTTCTTT. The rearrangement joins TRBV3-1 (or the pseudogene TRBV3-2) to TRBJ1-1; tentatively, D is TRBD1 (5 bases). Trimming took 5 bases from V and 11 from J, leaving 18 bases between them. This CDR3 comprises 13 residues. The germline CDR1 and CDR2 sequences are LGHDT and YNNKEL (reference sequence).